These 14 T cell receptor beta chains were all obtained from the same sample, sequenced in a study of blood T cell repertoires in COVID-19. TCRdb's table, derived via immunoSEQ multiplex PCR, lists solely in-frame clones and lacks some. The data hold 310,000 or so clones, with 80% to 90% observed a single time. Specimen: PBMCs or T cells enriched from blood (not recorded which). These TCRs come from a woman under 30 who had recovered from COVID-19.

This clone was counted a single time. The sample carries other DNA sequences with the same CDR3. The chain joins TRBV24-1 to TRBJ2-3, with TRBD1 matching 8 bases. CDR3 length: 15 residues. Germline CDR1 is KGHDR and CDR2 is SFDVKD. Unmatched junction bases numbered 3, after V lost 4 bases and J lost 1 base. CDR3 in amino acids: CATSDPGQGTDTQYF. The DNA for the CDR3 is TGTGCCACCAGTGACCCGGGACAGGGCACAGATACGCAGTATTTT.

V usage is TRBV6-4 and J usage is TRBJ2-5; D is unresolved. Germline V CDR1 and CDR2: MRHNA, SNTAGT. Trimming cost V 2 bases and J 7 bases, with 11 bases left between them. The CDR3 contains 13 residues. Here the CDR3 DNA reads TGTGCCAGCAGTGACGAGGTATTCGGGACCCAGTACTTC. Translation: CASSDEVFGTQYF.

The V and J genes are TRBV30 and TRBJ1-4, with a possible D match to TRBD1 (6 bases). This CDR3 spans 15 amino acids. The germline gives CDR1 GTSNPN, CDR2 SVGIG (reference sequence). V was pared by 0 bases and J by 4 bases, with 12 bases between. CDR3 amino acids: CAWSVHTGHNEKLFF. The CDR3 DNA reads TGTGCCTGGAGTGTACACACAGGGCATAATGAAAAACTGTTTTTT.

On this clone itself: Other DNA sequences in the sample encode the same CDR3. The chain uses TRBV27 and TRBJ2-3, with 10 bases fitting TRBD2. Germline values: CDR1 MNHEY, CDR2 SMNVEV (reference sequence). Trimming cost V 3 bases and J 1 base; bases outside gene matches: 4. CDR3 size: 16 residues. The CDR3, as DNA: TGTGCCAGCAGTTTGCTCCTAGCGGGGGGCACAGATACGCAGTATTTT. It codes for CASSLLLAGGTDTQYF.

The CDR3 region is CASSLKGASANYGYTF. CDR3 nucleotide sequence: TGTGCCAGCAGCCTGAAGGGGGCTTCCGCAAACTATGGCTACACCTTC. The V call is TRBV5-5, the J call TRBJ1-2; 7 bases map to TRBD1. The length of the CDR3 is 16 residues. Germline trimming cut 4 bases from V and 2 bases from J; bases unmatched to any gene: 11. Germline V gene data show CDR1 as SGHKS and CDR2 as YYEKEE (reference sequence). Drawing the rest from reference TRBV5-5 and TRBJ1-2, the complete variable domain is DAGVTQSPTHLIKTRGQQVTLRCSPISGHKSVSWYQQVLGQGPQFIFQYYEKEERGRGNFPDRFSARQFPNYSSELNVNALLLGDSALYLCASSLKGASANYGYTFGSGTRLTVV.

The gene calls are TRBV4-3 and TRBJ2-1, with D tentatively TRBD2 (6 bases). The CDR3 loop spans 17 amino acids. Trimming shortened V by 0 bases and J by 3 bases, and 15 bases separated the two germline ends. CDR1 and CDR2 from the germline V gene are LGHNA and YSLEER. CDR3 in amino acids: CASSQDLWTTYYNEQFF. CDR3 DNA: TGCGCCAGCAGCCAAGATCTTTGGACTACTTACTACAATGAGCAGTTCTTC.

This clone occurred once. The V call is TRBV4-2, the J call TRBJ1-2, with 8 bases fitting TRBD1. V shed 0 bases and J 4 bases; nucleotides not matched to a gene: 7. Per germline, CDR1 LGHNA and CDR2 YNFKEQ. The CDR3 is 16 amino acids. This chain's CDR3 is CASSQDLDRGLYGYTF. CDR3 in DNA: TGTGCCAGCAGCCAAGATCTTGACAGGGGACTCTATGGCTACACCTTC.

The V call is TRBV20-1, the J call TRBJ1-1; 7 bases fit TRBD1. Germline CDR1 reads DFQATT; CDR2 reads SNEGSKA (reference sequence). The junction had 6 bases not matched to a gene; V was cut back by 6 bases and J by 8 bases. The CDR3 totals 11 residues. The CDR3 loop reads CSADDRAEAFF. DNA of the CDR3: TGCAGTGCCGACGACAGGGCCGAAGCTTTCTTT.

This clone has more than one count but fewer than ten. CDR3 nucleotides: TGTGCCAGCTCACAGTCCGGGCAGGGGAATTCACCCCTCCACTTT. This codes for CASSQSGQGNSPLHF. The rearrangement joins TRBV18 to TRBJ1-6; tentatively, D is TRBD1 (6 bases). The ends were cut back, 4 bases at V and 7 bases at J, with 14 bases in the middle. Germline values: CDR1 KGHSH, CDR2 LQKENI. The CDR3 runs 15 residues.

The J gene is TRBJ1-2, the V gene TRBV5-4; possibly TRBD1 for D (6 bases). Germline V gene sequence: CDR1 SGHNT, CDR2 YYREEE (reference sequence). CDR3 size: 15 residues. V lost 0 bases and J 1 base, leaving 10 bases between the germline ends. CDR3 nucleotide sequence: TGTGCCAGCAGCTTGGCGACAGGAATTAACTATGGCTACACCTTC. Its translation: CASSLATGINYGYTF.

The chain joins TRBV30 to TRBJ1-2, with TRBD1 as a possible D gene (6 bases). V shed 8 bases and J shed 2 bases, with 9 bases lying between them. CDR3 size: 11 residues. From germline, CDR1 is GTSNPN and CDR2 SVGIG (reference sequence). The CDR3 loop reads CAGDRNYGYTF. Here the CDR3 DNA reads TGTGCCGGAGACAGGAACTATGGCTACACCTTC.

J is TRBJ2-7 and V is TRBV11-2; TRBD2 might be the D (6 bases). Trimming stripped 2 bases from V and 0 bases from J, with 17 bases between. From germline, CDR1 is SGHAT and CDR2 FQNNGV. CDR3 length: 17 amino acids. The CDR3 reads CASSLSAQGLSSYEQYF. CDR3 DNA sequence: TGTGCCAGCAGCTTAAGCGCCCAGGGACTCAGCTCCTACGAGCAGTACTTC.

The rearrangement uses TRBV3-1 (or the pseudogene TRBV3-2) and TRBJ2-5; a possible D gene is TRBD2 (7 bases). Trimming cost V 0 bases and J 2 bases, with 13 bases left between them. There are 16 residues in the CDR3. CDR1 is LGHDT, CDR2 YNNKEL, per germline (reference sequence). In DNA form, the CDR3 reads TGTGCCAGCAGCCAAGACGGGGAGGGGGGACAAGAGACCCAGTACTTC. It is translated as CASSQDGEGGQETQYF.

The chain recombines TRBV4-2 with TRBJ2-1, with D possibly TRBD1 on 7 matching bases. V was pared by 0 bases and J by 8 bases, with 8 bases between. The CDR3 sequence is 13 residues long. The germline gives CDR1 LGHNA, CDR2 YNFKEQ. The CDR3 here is CASSQDRGDEQFF. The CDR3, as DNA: TGTGCCAGCAGCCAAGACAGGGGGGATGAGCAGTTCTTC.